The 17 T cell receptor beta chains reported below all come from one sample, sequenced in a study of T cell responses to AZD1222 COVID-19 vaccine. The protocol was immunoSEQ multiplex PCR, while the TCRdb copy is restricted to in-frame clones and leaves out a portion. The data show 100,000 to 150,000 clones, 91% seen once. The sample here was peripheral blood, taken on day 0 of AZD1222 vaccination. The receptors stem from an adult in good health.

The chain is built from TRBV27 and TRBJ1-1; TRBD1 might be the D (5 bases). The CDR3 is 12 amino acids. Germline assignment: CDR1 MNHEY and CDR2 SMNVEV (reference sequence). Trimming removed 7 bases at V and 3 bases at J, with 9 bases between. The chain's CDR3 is CASIRGDTEAFF. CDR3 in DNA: TGTGCCAGCATTCGGGGCGACACTGAAGCTTTCTTT.

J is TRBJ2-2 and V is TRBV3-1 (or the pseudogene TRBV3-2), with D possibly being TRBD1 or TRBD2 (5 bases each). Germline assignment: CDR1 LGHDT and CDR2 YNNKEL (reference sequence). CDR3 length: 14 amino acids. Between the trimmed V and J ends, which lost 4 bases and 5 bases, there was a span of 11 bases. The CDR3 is CASSPRGATGELFF. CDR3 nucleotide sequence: TGTGCCAGCAGCCCGAGGGGAGCGACCGGGGAGCTGTTTTTT.

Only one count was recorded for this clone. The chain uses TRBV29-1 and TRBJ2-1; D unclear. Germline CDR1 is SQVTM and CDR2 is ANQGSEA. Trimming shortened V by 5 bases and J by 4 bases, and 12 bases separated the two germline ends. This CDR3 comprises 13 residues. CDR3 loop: CSVFVPLYNEQFF. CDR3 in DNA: TGCAGCGTTTTTGTACCCCTATACAATGAGCAGTTCTTC.

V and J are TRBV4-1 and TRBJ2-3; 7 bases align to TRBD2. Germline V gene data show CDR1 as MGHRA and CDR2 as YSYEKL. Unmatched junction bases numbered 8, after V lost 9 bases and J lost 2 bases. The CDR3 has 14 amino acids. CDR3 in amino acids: CASKLAVTTDTQYF. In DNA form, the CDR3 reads TGCGCCAGTAAGCTAGCGGTAACCACAGATACGCAGTATTTT.

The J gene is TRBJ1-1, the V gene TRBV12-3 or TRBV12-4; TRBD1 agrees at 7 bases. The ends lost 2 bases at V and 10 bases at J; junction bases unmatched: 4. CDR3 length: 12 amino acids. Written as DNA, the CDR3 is TGTGCCAGCAGTTTAAGACAGGGTGTAGCTTTCTTT. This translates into CASSLRQGVAFF.

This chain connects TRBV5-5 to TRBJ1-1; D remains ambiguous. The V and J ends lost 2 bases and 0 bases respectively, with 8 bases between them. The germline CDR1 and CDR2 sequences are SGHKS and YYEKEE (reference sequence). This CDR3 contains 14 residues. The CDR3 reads CASSFLPMNTEAFF. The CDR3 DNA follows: TGTGCCAGCAGCTTTTTGCCCATGAACACTGAAGCTTTCTTT.

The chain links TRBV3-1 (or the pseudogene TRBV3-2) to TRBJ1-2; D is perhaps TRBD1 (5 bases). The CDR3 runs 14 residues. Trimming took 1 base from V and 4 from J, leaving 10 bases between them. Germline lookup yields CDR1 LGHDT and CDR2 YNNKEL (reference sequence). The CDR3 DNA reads TGTGCCAGCAGCCAAGTGGGGACGTTCTATGGCTACACCTTC. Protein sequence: CASSQVGTFYGYTF.

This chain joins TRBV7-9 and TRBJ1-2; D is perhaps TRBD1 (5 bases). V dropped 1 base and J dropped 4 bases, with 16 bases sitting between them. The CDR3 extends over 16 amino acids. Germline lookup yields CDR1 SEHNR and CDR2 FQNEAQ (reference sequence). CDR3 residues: CASSLGPRGRAYGYTF. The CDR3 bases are TGTGCCAGCAGCTTAGGGCCGAGGGGACGGGCCTATGGCTACACCTTC.

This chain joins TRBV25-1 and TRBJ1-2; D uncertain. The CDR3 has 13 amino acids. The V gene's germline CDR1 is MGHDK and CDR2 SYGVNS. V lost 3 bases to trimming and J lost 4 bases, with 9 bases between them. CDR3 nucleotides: TGTGCCAGCAGTGATGGAGGGATCTATGGCTACACCTTC. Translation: CASSDGGIYGYTF.

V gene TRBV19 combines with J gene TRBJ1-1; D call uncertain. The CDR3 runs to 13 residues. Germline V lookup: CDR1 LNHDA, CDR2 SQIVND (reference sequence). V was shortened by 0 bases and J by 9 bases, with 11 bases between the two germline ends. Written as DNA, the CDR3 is TGTGCCAGTAGTATAGATCGAAGAGGGAAAGCTTTCTTT. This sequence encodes CASSIDRRGKAFF.

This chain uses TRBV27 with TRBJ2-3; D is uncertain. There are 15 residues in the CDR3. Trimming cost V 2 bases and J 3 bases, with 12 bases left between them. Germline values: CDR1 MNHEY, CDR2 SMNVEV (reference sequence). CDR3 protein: CASSLGPFPTDTQYF. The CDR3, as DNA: TGTGCCAGCAGTTTAGGTCCCTTCCCGACAGATACGCAGTATTTT.

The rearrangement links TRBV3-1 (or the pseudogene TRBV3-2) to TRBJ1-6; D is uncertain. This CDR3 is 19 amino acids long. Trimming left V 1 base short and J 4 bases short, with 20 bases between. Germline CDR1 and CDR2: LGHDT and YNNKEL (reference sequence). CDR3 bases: TGTGCCAGCAGCCAAGGTTCAACTTACCATGGTTTTTATAATTCACCCCTCCACTTT. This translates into CASSQGSTYHGFYNSPLHF.

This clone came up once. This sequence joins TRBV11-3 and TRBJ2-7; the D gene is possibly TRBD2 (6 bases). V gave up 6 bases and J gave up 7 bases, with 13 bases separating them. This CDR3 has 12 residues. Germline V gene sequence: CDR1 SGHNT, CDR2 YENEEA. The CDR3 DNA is TGTGCCAGCAGTAGCGGATCTCGGGAGCAGTACTTC. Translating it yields CASSSGSREQYF.

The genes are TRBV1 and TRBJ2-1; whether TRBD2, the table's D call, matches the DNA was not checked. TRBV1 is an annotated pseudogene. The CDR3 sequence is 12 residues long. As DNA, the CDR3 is TGCACCAGCAGCGCTAGCGGACCAGGGCAGTTCTTC. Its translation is CTSSASGPGQFF.

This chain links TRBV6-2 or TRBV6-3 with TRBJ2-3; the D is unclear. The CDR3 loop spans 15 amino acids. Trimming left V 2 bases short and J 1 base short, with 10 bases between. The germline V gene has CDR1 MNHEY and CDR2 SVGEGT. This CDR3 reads CASSYRNEGTDTQYF. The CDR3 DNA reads TGTGCCAGCAGTTACCGAAATGAGGGCACAGATACGCAGTATTTT.

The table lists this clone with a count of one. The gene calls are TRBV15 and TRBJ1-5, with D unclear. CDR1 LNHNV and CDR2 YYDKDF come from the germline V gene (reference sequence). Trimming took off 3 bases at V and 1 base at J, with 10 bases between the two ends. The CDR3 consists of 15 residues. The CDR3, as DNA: TGTGCCACCAGCAGGGACCCCCCCAGCAATCAGCCCCAGCATTTT. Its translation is CATSRDPPSNQPQHF.

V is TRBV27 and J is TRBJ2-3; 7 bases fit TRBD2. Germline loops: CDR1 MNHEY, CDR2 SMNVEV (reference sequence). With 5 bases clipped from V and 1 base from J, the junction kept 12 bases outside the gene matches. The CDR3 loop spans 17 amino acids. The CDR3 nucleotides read TGTGCCAGCAGTGGGGGGAGGGGCTTCGTTGGCACAGATACGCAGTATTTT. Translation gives CASSGGRGFVGTDTQYF.